Listed below are T cell receptor beta chains from one sample, sequenced in a study of beta chain features in type 1 diabetes. Generated by immunoSEQ multiplex PCR, the TCRdb table keeps only in-frame clones and is missing some. The repertoire holds more than 100,000 clones, with about a sixth as singletons. Material for sequencing was central memory CD4+ T cells from blood. The receptors derive from a man aged 25-40 years with type 1 diabetes. CDR3s include the opening cysteine and the closing phenylalanine or tryptophan. Each record gives: V gene, D gene, clone size, J gene, CDR3 DNA, CDR3 protein. A D gene is named only where the DNA matches it firmly. For some rows the clone size is stated as once, few or many, or as a class when expanded; others skip it.

V: TRBV27
D: TRBD1
size: NA
J: TRBJ2-2
DNA: TGTGCCAGCAGTAGTGACAGGGTTTTGGTCCCCGGGGAGCTGTTTTTT
CDR3: CASSSDRVLVPGELFF

V: TRBV5-1
D: NA
size: NA
J: TRBJ2-7
DNA: TGCGCCAGCAGCTTCGGGCAGGCGCTTGCATCCCTTACCGAGCAGTACTTC
CDR3: CASSFGQALASLTEQYF

V: TRBV29-1
D: NA
size: few
J: TRBJ1-1
DNA: TGCAGCGTTGCTCAGGGGAACACTGAAGCTTTCTTT
CDR3: CSVAQGNTEAFF

V: TRBV5-1
D: NA
size: NA
J: TRBJ2-7
DNA: TGCGCCAGCAGATTGACAAGTTCGTCCTACGAGCAGTACTTC
CDR3: CASRLTSSSYEQYF

V: TRBV5-1
D: NA
size: NA
J: TRBJ2-5
DNA: TGCGCCAGCAGACGGGTTGCACAAGAGACCCAGTACTTC
CDR3: CASRRVAQETQYF

V: TRBV6-6
D: TRBD1
size: NA
J: TRBJ2-7
DNA: TGTGCCAGCAGAAACGGGGACAGGGCCTACGAGCAGTACTTC
CDR3: CASRNGDRAYEQYF

V: TRBV7-2
D: TRBD1
size: few
J: TRBJ2-5
DNA: TGTGCCAGCAGCCAGGGGGCGGAGGAGACCCAGTACTTC
CDR3: CASSQGAEETQYF

V: TRBV6-5
D: NA
size: NA
J: TRBJ2-5
DNA: TGTGCCAGCAGTCCCTTTAGCAGCCAAGAGACCCAGTACTTC
CDR3: CASSPFSSQETQYF

V: TRBV28
D: NA
size: NA
J: TRBJ2-7
DNA: TGTGCCAGCAGTTTTGAACGGGAAGCCTACGAGCAGTACTTC
CDR3: CASSFEREAYEQYF

V: TRBV6-1
D: TRBD1
size: NA
J: TRBJ1-6
DNA: TGTGCCAGCAGTGAACAGGGGACAGATAATTCACCCCTCCACTTT
CDR3: CASSEQGTDNSPLHF

V: TRBV14
D: TRBD2
size: few
J: TRBJ2-7
DNA: TGTGCCAGCAGCCAAGGCCAAGGGACTAGCGGGTACGAGCAGTACTTC
CDR3: CASSQGQGTSGYEQYF

V: TRBV5-1
D: NA
size: NA
J: TRBJ2-1
DNA: TGCGCCAGCAGCTTGGGACCCAAGACGAACAATGAGCAGTTCTTC
CDR3: CASSLGPKTNNEQFF

V: TRBV4-2
D: TRBD2
size: NA
J: TRBJ2-1
DNA: TGTGCCAGCAGCCAACCCCAGCGGGGGAGGCATGAGCAGTTCTTC
CDR3: CASSQPQRGRHEQFF

V: TRBV30
D: NA
size: NA
J: TRBJ1-2
DNA: TGTGCCTGGAGCCGGGGGCGGACACTCTATGGCTACACCTTC
CDR3: CAWSRGRTLYGYTF

V: TRBV7-2
D: NA
size: NA
J: TRBJ1-1
DNA: TGTGCCAGCAGCTTACAGGGAAAGAACACTGAAGCTTTCTTT
CDR3: CASSLQGKNTEAFF

V: TRBV7-2
D: NA
size: NA
J: TRBJ1-1
DNA: TGTGCCAGCAGCTCAAGACATGGGGACACTGAAGCTTTCTTT
CDR3: CASSSRHGDTEAFF

V: TRBV29-1
D: NA
size: NA
J: TRBJ1-2
DNA: TGCAGCGTTTCCGGCCCCGGCTACACCTTC
CDR3: CSVSGPGYTF

V: TRBV11-3
D: TRBD2
size: few
J: TRBJ2-1
DNA: TGTGCCAGCAGCCAAAGCGGGGGCCTTTACAATGAGCAGTTCTTC
CDR3: CASSQSGGLYNEQFF

V: TRBV7-2
D: NA
size: many
J: TRBJ2-5
DNA: TGTGCCAGCAGCACGGGACCGCGCCAAGAGACCCAGTACTTC
CDR3: CASSTGPRQETQYF

V: TRBV21-1
D: NA
size: many
J: TRBJ2-1
DNA: TGTGCCAGCAGCCATGGGAGGACTAGAAGCAATGAGCAGTTCTTC
CDR3: CASSHGRTRSNEQFF

V: TRBV4-3
D: NA
size: NA
J: TRBJ1-1
DNA: TGCGCCAGCAGCCAAGGTGCAGGGTATGGCACTGAAGCTTTCTTT
CDR3: CASSQGAGYGTEAFF

V: TRBV6-5
D: TRBD1
size: few
J: TRBJ1-2
DNA: TGTGCCAGCAGAGCGACAGGGGGCTCGCATGGCTACACCTTC
CDR3: CASRATGGSHGYTF

V: TRBV2
D: NA
size: NA
J: TRBJ1-2
DNA: TGTGCCAGCAGTGAAGAGAGGGGAAACGGCTACACCTTC
CDR3: CASSEERGNGYTF

V: TRBV2
D: TRBD2
size: NA
J: TRBJ2-5
DNA: TGTGCCAGCAGTGTGTTAGCGGGGCGCCAAGAGACCCAGTACTTC
CDR3: CASSVLAGRQETQYF

V: TRBV11-3
D: NA
size: NA
J: TRBJ2-7
DNA: TGTGCCAGCAGCCTGCCGGAGGCTGCCTACGAGCAGTACTTC
CDR3: CASSLPEAAYEQYF

V: TRBV7-2
D: NA
size: NA
J: TRBJ2-7
DNA: TGTGCCAGCAGCTTACGGGACAACGAGCAGTACTTC
CDR3: CASSLRDNEQYF

V: TRBV6-6
D: NA
size: few
J: TRBJ1-6
DNA: TGTGCCAGCAGTTACTCGGACAGAAATTCACCCCTCCACTTT
CDR3: CASSYSDRNSPLHF

V: TRBV18
D: NA
size: few
J: TRBJ1-6
DNA: TGTGCCAGCTCACACGGCAATTCACCCCTCCACTTT
CDR3: CASSHGNSPLHF

V: TRBV4-1
D: NA
size: few
J: TRBJ2-4
DNA: TGCGCCAGCAGCCAAGATTTAGTACAGGGTAGGGGCAAAAACATTCAGTACTTC
CDR3: CASSQDLVQGRGKNIQYF

V: TRBV18
D: NA
size: few
J: TRBJ2-5
DNA: TGTGCCAGCTCACGGAGGGAGCAAGAGACCCAGTACTTC
CDR3: CASSRREQETQYF

V: TRBV5-4
D: TRBD2
size: few
J: TRBJ2-3
DNA: TGTGCCAGCAGCTTGCGATCTAGCGGGGGCCTAAGCACAGATACGCAGTATTTT
CDR3: CASSLRSSGGLSTDTQYF

V: TRBV5-1
D: NA
size: few
J: TRBJ2-5
DNA: TGCGCCAGCAGCCGAGGGACTGGCGCGGGTGAGACCCAGTACTTC
CDR3: CASSRGTGAGETQYF

V: TRBV29-1
D: NA
size: once
J: TRBJ2-7
DNA: TGCAGCGTTGAGACGGGATCCTCCTACGAGCAGTACTTC
CDR3: CSVETGSSYEQYF

V: TRBV7-9
D: NA
size: few
J: TRBJ1-5
DNA: TGTGCCAGCAGCTTAGACGGCAATCAGCCCCAGCATTTT
CDR3: CASSLDGNQPQHF

V: TRBV29-1
D: NA
size: NA
J: TRBJ2-7
DNA: TGCAGCGTTGTTGGGTCGGGTAACTCCTACGAGCAGTACTTC
CDR3: CSVVGSGNSYEQYF

V: TRBV4-2
D: NA
size: few
J: TRBJ1-6
DNA: TGTGCCAGCAGCCAGCCGGGGAACGATTCACCCCTCCACTTT
CDR3: CASSQPGNDSPLHF

V: TRBV27
D: TRBD2
size: many
J: TRBJ2-1
DNA: TGTGCCAGCAGTTTGGGCGGGGGGGCCTACAATGAGCAGTTCTTC
CDR3: CASSLGGGAYNEQFF

V: TRBV7-2
D: TRBD2
size: once
J: TRBJ2-5
DNA: TGTGCCAGCAGGGGAGCGGGATGGCAAGAGACCCAGTACTTC
CDR3: CASRGAGWQETQYF

V: TRBV7-2
D: NA
size: few
J: TRBJ2-5
DNA: TGTGCCAGCAGCTTATCTCTCCGGACACAAGAGACCCAGTACTTC
CDR3: CASSLSLRTQETQYF

V: TRBV28
D: NA
size: NA
J: TRBJ2-3
DNA: TGTGCCAGCAGTTGGGGGGCAGATACGCAGTATTTT
CDR3: CASSWGADTQYF

V: TRBV30
D: NA
size: NA
J: TRBJ1-4
DNA: TGTGCCTGGAACAGGGTAACTAATGAAAAACTGTTTTTT
CDR3: CAWNRVTNEKLFF

V: TRBV29-1
D: TRBD1
size: few
J: TRBJ2-1
DNA: TGCAGCGTCCACTCGGGACAGGGTCTAGGTAATGAGCAGTTCTTC
CDR3: CSVHSGQGLGNEQFF

V: TRBV4-3
D: TRBD2
size: NA
J: TRBJ2-7
DNA: TGCGCCAGCAGCCAAGACCCTAGCGGGGGGGCCTACGAGCAGTACTTC
CDR3: CASSQDPSGGAYEQYF

V: TRBV7-2
D: NA
size: NA
J: TRBJ2-5
DNA: TGTGCCAGCAGCTTAGTGGGAGCGAGGAGGGAGACCCAGTACTTC
CDR3: CASSLVGARRETQYF

V: TRBV18
D: TRBD1
size: NA
J: TRBJ2-7
DNA: TGTGCCAGCTCCCCCGGGACAGGGTCCCACGAGCAGTACTTC
CDR3: CASSPGTGSHEQYF

V: TRBV6-5
D: NA
size: NA
J: TRBJ2-7
DNA: TGTGCCAGCAGTCGAGGGCCTTCGGACGAGCAGTACTTC
CDR3: CASSRGPSDEQYF

V: TRBV18
D: TRBD1
size: NA
J: TRBJ2-6
DNA: TGTGCCAGCTCACCTCCTTACAGGGGGAGTGGGGCCAACGTCCTGACTTTC
CDR3: CASSPPYRGSGANVLTF

V: TRBV7-2
D: NA
size: NA
J: TRBJ2-5
DNA: TGTGCCAGCAGCTCACCACCCCGATTGGGGCAGACCCAGTACTTC
CDR3: CASSSPPRLGQTQYF

V: TRBV7-9
D: TRBD1
size: NA
J: TRBJ2-7
DNA: TGTGCCAGCAGCTTAGCGGCAGGGGGCATCTACGAGCAGTACTTC
CDR3: CASSLAAGGIYEQYF

V: TRBV28
D: NA
size: many
J: TRBJ1-2
DNA: TGTGCCAGCAGTTTATCGGACACCAACTATGGCTACACCTTC
CDR3: CASSLSDTNYGYTF

V: TRBV4-2
D: TRBD1
size: NA
J: TRBJ1-4
DNA: TGTGCCAGCAGCCAACAAGACAGGGACGGTGAAAAACTGTTTTTT
CDR3: CASSQQDRDGEKLFF

V: TRBV7-2
D: NA
size: few
J: TRBJ2-3
DNA: TGTGCCAGCAGCTTAGCGCAAGAACAGGTGCAGTATTTT
CDR3: CASSLAQEQVQYF

V: TRBV28
D: NA
size: NA
J: TRBJ2-5
DNA: TGTGCCAGCAGTTTCCTACAGGGAACCCAGTACTTC
CDR3: CASSFLQGTQYF

V: TRBV14
D: TRBD1
size: NA
J: TRBJ1-1
DNA: TGTGCCAGCAGCCCACAGGGGATGGCTGAAGCTTTCTTT
CDR3: CASSPQGMAEAFF

V: TRBV6-5
D: NA
size: NA
J: TRBJ2-5
DNA: TGTGCCAGCAGAAGCGCAGGGAGAGAGACCCAGTACTTC
CDR3: CASRSAGRETQYF